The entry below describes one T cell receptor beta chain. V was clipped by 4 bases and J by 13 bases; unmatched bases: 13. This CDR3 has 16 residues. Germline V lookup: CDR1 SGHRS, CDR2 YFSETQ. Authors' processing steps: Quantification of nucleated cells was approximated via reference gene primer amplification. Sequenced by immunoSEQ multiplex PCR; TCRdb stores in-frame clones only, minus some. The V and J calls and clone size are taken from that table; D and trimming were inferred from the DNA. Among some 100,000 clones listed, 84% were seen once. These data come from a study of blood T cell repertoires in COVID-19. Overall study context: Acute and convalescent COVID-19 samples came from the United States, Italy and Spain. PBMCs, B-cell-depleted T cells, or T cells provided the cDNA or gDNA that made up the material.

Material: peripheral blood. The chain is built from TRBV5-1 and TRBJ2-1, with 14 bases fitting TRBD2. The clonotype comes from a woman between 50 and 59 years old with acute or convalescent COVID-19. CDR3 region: CASSTHPGTSGGRQFF. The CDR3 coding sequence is TGCGCCAGCAGCACACACCCCGGGACTAGCGGGGGTCGACAGTTCTTC.